The 5 T cell receptor beta chains below all came from one sample that was sequenced in a study of blood T cell repertoires in COVID-19 (dated by TCRdb to about 2020). Library creation used the immunoSEQ multiplex PCR assay. Imported from immuneACCESS, the table was reduced by TCRdb to in-frame sequences with V and J called. These copies leave out some clones; in studies compared against another copy, an unresolved V gene accounts for under half, and the cause of the remainder is not known. Present in this sample are tens of thousands of clones, 75% to 95% of which were seen just once. The ten most abundant clones make up approximately 15% of the sample. Sequenced: peripheral blood. The source is a man older than 75 with acute or convalescent COVID-19.

The chain carries TRBV6-1 and TRBJ1-1; D is undetermined. This CDR3 has 13 residues. The V end was cut by 3 bases, the J end by 4 bases, with 9 bases between. Germline V gene lookup returns CDR1 MNHNS and CDR2 SASEGT. CDR3 amino acids: CASSDNAGTEAFF. DNA of the CDR3: TGTGCCAGCAGTGATAACGCGGGCACTGAAGCTTTCTTT.

The J gene is TRBJ2-7, the V gene TRBV6-1; D uncertain. In germline, CDR1 is MNHNS, CDR2 SASEGT. V was cut by 1 base and J by 1 base, with 11 bases left in between. This CDR3 is built from 15 residues. The CDR3 region is CASSEEPQVSYEQYF. The CDR3 DNA follows: TGTGCCAGCAGTGAAGAACCCCAGGTTTCCTACGAGCAGTACTTC.

This clone was seen only once. The J gene is TRBJ1-6, the V gene TRBV11-2; TRBD1 matches 7 bases. The V and J ends lost 1 base and 7 bases, in that order; junction bases with no gene match: 4. CDR3 length equals 15 residues. The germline V gene encodes CDR1 SGHAT and CDR2 FQNNGV. The CDR3 sequence is CASSLVGRGNSPLHF. The CDR3 DNA reads TGTGCCAGCAGCTTAGTCGGCAGGGGGAATTCACCCCTCCACTTT.

The chain couples TRBV6-5 to TRBJ1-6, with 9 bases fitting TRBD1. This CDR3 has 16 residues. V shed 0 bases, J shed 9 bases, and the junction held 6 bases outside the gene matches. Germline CDR1 MNHEY, CDR2 SVGAGI. CDR3 nucleotide sequence: TGTGCCAGCAGTTACTCCCACAGGGGGCTTTTTTCACCCCTCCACTTT. Translated, it gives CASSYSHRGLFSPLHF.

This chain connects TRBV29-1 to TRBJ2-7; 11 bases agree with TRBD1. The V gene end was trimmed by 5 bases and the J gene end by 6 bases; junction bases not matched to a gene: 12. Germline CDR1 and CDR2: SQVTM and ANQGSEA. The CDR3 spans 15 residues. CDR3 nucleotide sequence: TGCAGCGTTCCCCCAGGAGGGACAGGGGGGTGCGAGCAGTACTTC. This translates into CSVPPGGTGGCEQYF.